The 8 T cell receptor beta chains listed next were all sequenced from one sample in a study of blood T cell repertoires in COVID-19. Produced via immunoSEQ multiplex PCR; TCRdb's table is partial and in-frame only. The sample has 200,000 to 250,000 clones; around 80% are singletons. The sample consisted of peripheral blood. Receptors originate from a woman aged 80 or over with active or convalescent COVID-19.

The chain carries TRBV29-1 and TRBJ1-4; D not certain. Germline V gene sequence: CDR1 SQVTM, CDR2 ANQGSEA. V lost 5 bases to trimming and J lost 0 bases, with 13 bases between them. The CDR3 covers 15 residues. CDR3 DNA sequence: TGCAGCGTTCCGGTGCCTTCTGCAACTAATGAAAAACTGTTTTTT. Translation gives CSVPVPSATNEKLFF. Together with reference TRBV29-1 and TRBJ1-4, the CDR3 gives the full variable domain: SAVISQKPSRDICQRGTSLTIQCQVDSQVTMMFWYRQQPGQSLTLIATANQGSEATYESGFVIDKFPISRPNLTFSTLTVSNMSPEDSSIYLCSVPVPSATNEKLFFGSGTQLSVL.

V gene TRBV3-1 (or the pseudogene TRBV3-2) combines with J gene TRBJ1-1, with TRBD1 matching over 9 bases. The CDR3 runs 13 residues. Germline V gene data show CDR1 as LGHDT and CDR2 as YNNKEL (reference sequence). V was pared by 6 bases and J by 6 bases, with 5 bases of the junction left unmatched. Here the CDR3 DNA reads TGTGCCAGCAGACAGGGGGCAGGGGCTGAAGCTTTCTTT. Its protein is CASRQGAGAEAFF.

This chain uses TRBV5-1 with TRBJ2-3; weak D call: TRBD2 (6 bases). From germline, CDR1 is SGHRS and CDR2 YFSETQ. This CDR3 region has 16 residues. V was trimmed by 0 bases and J by 1 base, leaving 12 bases between them. CDR3 sequence: CASSLAETSGTDTQYF. The CDR3 bases are TGCGCCAGCAGCTTGGCCGAGACTAGTGGCACAGATACGCAGTATTTT.

The chain employs TRBV5-4 and TRBJ2-2, with TRBD1 as a possible D gene (6 bases). The CDR3 consists of 14 residues. Germline CDR1 and CDR2: SGHNT and YYREEE (reference sequence). Deletions cut 2 bases from V and 5 bases from J, with 10 bases between. The CDR3 loop is CASSFPGVTGELFF. CDR3 DNA: TGTGCCAGCAGCTTTCCAGGGGTTACCGGGGAGCTGTTTTTT.

The chain has TRBV6-2 or TRBV6-3 and TRBJ2-1; the match to TRBD2 covers 10 bases. The J segment lost 7 bases and the V segment lost 5 bases, leaving 11 bases of the junction unmatched. This CDR3 has 16 residues. Germline CDR1 reads MNHEY; CDR2 reads SVGEGT. CDR3 residues: CASSRGPGLAENEQFF. The CDR3 coding sequence is TGTGCCAGCAGTCGCGGGCCAGGACTAGCGGAAAATGAGCAGTTCTTC.

The J gene is TRBJ1-1, the V gene TRBV4-1; the D gene is possibly TRBD1 (6 bases). Germline CDR1 is MGHRA and CDR2 is YSYEKL. The germline V and J ends were trimmed by 2 bases and 11 bases, with 27 bases remaining between them. The CDR3 sequence is 17 residues long. CDR3: CASSQMDDQKDRSGAFF. CDR3 coding DNA: TGCGCCAGCAGCCAAATGGATGATCAAAAAGACAGGAGCGGCGCTTTCTTT.

Only one count was recorded for this clone. The rearrangement uses TRBV11-3 and TRBJ2-3; TRBD1 aligns across 8 bases. Germline V gives CDR1 SGHNT, CDR2 YENEEA. This CDR3 region has 13 residues. V shed 6 bases, J shed 1 base, and the junction held 0 bases outside the gene matches. The CDR3 reads CASRTGGTDTQYF. CDR3 sequence (DNA): TGTGCCAGCAGGACAGGGGGCACAGATACGCAGTATTTT.

This clone was seen just once. CDR3: CASSLAGTYNEQFF. The CDR3 nucleotides are TGTGCCAGCAGCCTAGCGGGGACCTACAATGAGCAGTTCTTC. The rearrangement uses TRBV3-1 (or the pseudogene TRBV3-2) and TRBJ2-1; the match to TRBD2 covers 8 bases. V shed 4 bases and J 2 bases; nucleotides not matched to a gene: 1. The CDR3 runs to 14 residues. Germline V gene sequence: CDR1 LGHDT, CDR2 YNNKEL (reference sequence).